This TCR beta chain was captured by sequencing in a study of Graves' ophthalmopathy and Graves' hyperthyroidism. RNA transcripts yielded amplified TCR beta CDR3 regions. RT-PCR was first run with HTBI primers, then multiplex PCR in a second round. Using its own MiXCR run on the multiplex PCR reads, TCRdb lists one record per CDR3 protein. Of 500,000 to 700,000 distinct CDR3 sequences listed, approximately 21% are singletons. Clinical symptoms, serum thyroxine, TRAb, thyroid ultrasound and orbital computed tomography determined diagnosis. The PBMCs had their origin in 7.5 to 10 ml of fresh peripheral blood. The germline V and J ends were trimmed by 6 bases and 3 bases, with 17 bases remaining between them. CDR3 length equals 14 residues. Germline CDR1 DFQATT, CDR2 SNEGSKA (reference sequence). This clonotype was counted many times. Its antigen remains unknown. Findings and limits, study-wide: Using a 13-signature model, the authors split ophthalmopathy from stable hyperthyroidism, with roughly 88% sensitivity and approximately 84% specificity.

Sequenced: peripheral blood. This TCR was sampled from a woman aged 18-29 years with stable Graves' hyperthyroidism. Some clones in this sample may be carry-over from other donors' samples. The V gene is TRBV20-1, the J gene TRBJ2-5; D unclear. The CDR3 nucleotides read TGCAGTGCACCCCTTCCAGGCAGAAAAGAGACCCAGTACTTC. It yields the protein CSAPLPGRKETQYF.